A selection of T cell receptor beta chains follows, all from one sample in a study of shared clonotypes between healthy human individuals. Sequencing used immunoSEQ multiplex PCR; TCRdb keeps in-frame clones, though not all of them. In the table there are some 2,000,000 clones, roughly 95% of which are singletons. The specimen was naive CD8+ T cells sorted from blood. These receptors all stem from a man aged 18 to 29 in good health. Both conserved end residues are part of each CDR3. Fields, in order: V gene, clone size, D gene, J gene, CDR3 protein, CDR3 DNA. The D gene is left open where the match is weak. Clone size, where shown, is once, few, many, or a class for clones that have expanded.

v_gene: TRBV5-6; abundance: NA; d_gene: NA; j_gene: TRBJ2-3; CDR3aa: CASSLVRDNTDTQYF; CDR3nt: TGTGCCAGCAGCTTGGTGAGGGACAACACAGATACGCAGTATTTT
v_gene: TRBV2; abundance: NA; d_gene: NA; j_gene: TRBJ2-5; CDR3aa: CASRMTDQETQYF; CDR3nt: TGTGCCAGCAGAATGACAGACCAAGAGACCCAGTACTTC
v_gene: TRBV18; abundance: NA; d_gene: NA; j_gene: TRBJ1-1; CDR3aa: CASSPTRIDTEAFF; CDR3nt: TGTGCCAGCTCACCCACCCGGATTGACACTGAAGCTTTCTTT
v_gene: TRBV5-1; abundance: NA; d_gene: NA; j_gene: TRBJ2-3; CDR3aa: CASSLGETSTDTQYF; CDR3nt: TGCGCCAGCAGCTTAGGGGAAACTAGCACAGATACGCAGTATTTT
v_gene: TRBV27; abundance: NA; d_gene: NA; j_gene: TRBJ2-1; CDR3aa: CASSLGSTSGQFF; CDR3nt: TGTGCCAGCAGTCTGGGGTCGACGAGTGGGCAGTTCTTC
v_gene: TRBV2; abundance: once; d_gene: NA; j_gene: TRBJ2-7; CDR3aa: CASSEGTGQGTYEQYF; CDR3nt: TGTGCCAGCAGTGAGGGAACAGGGCAGGGAACGTACGAGCAGTACTTC
v_gene: TRBV6-5; abundance: NA; d_gene: NA; j_gene: TRBJ1-2; CDR3aa: CASRDTGMGYTF; CDR3nt: TGTGCCAGCAGAGACACAGGGATGGGCTACACCTTC
v_gene: TRBV5-1; abundance: few; d_gene: NA; j_gene: TRBJ1-1; CDR3aa: CASSLETNTEAFF; CDR3nt: TGCGCCAGCAGCTTGGAAACGAACACTGAAGCTTTCTTT
v_gene: TRBV11-3; abundance: NA; d_gene: NA; j_gene: TRBJ2-7; CDR3aa: CASSLGGNYEQYF; CDR3nt: TGTGCCAGCAGCTTAGGCGGGAACTACGAGCAGTACTTC
v_gene: TRBV4-1; abundance: NA; d_gene: NA; j_gene: TRBJ2-7; CDR3aa: CASSQDYEQYF; CDR3nt: TGCGCCAGCAGCCAAGACTACGAGCAGTACTTC
v_gene: TRBV7-9; abundance: NA; d_gene: NA; j_gene: TRBJ2-7; CDR3aa: CASSFGGLDTYEQYF; CDR3nt: TGTGCCAGCAGCTTCGGCGGGCTTGATACCTACGAGCAGTACTTC
v_gene: TRBV10-3; abundance: NA; d_gene: NA; j_gene: TRBJ2-2; CDR3aa: CAISDQDSYTGELFF; CDR3nt: TGTGCCATCAGTGACCAGGACAGTTACACCGGGGAGCTGTTTTTT
v_gene: TRBV6-6; abundance: once; d_gene: TRBD1; j_gene: TRBJ2-1; CDR3aa: CATTSGQNYNEQFF; CDR3nt: TGTGCCACTACCTCGGGACAGAACTACAATGAGCAGTTCTTC
v_gene: TRBV7-9; abundance: NA; d_gene: NA; j_gene: TRBJ2-3; CDR3aa: CASSLTGTQYF; CDR3nt: TGTGCCAGCAGCTTGACTGGTACGCAGTATTTT
v_gene: TRBV27; abundance: NA; d_gene: NA; j_gene: TRBJ1-4; CDR3aa: CASTSYADEKLFF; CDR3nt: TGTGCCAGCACCTCATATGCTGATGAAAAACTGTTTTTT
v_gene: TRBV4-1; abundance: once; d_gene: TRBD1; j_gene: TRBJ1-4; CDR3aa: CASSPGTAEPPIEKLFF; CDR3nt: TGCGCCAGCAGCCCCGGGACAGCCGAACCACCGATCGAAAAACTGTTTTTT
v_gene: TRBV7-9; abundance: NA; d_gene: TRBD2; j_gene: TRBJ2-3; CDR3aa: CASSPSGTSGRLSTDTQYF; CDR3nt: TGTGCCAGCAGCCCCTCCGGGACTAGCGGGAGGCTTAGCACAGATACGCAGTATTTT
v_gene: TRBV2; abundance: NA; d_gene: TRBD1; j_gene: TRBJ2-7; CDR3aa: CASSEGTGLYEQYF; CDR3nt: TGTGCCAGCAGTGAGGGGACAGGGCTCTACGAGCAGTACTTC
v_gene: TRBV7-3; abundance: NA; d_gene: NA; j_gene: TRBJ1-2; CDR3aa: CASSPYRDEGYTF; CDR3nt: TGTGCCAGCAGCCCGTACCGAGACGAGGGCTACACCTTC
v_gene: TRBV6-1; abundance: once; d_gene: TRBD2; j_gene: TRBJ2-1; CDR3aa: CASKPGLATYNEQFF; CDR3nt: TGTGCCAGCAAACCGGGACTAGCAACCTACAATGAGCAGTTCTTC
v_gene: TRBV28; abundance: NA; d_gene: TRBD1; j_gene: TRBJ1-1; CDR3aa: CASSPDRGRLNTEAFF; CDR3nt: TGTGCCAGCAGTCCTGACAGGGGGCGATTGAACACTGAAGCTTTCTTT
v_gene: TRBV5-1; abundance: NA; d_gene: NA; j_gene: TRBJ2-7; CDR3aa: CASSLPSGVEQYF; CDR3nt: TGCGCCAGCAGCTTGCCCTCCGGGGTTGAGCAGTACTTC
v_gene: TRBV27; abundance: NA; d_gene: TRBD2; j_gene: TRBJ2-3; CDR3aa: CASSLVAGGFTDTQYF; CDR3nt: TGTGCCAGCAGTTTGGTGGCGGGAGGGTTCACAGATACGCAGTATTTT
v_gene: TRBV15; abundance: NA; d_gene: NA; j_gene: TRBJ2-4; CDR3aa: CATSREIGNIQYF; CDR3nt: TGTGCCACCAGCAGAGAAATCGGAAACATTCAGTACTTC
v_gene: TRBV10-2; abundance: once; d_gene: NA; j_gene: TRBJ1-1; CDR3aa: CASSPRSPGTPNTEAFF; CDR3nt: TGCGCCAGCAGTCCCAGATCTCCCGGGACCCCGAACACTGAAGCTTTCTTT
v_gene: TRBV5-4; abundance: once; d_gene: NA; j_gene: TRBJ2-7; CDR3aa: CASSGTQPYEQYF; CDR3nt: TGTGCCAGCTCCGGGACACAGCCCTACGAGCAGTACTTC
v_gene: TRBV27; abundance: NA; d_gene: TRBD2; j_gene: TRBJ2-3; CDR3aa: CASSLLPTSGTTDTQYF; CDR3nt: TGTGCCAGCAGTTTACTTCCGACTAGCGGGACGACAGATACGCAGTATTTT
v_gene: TRBV28; abundance: NA; d_gene: NA; j_gene: TRBJ2-2; CDR3aa: CASSLRILGTPTGELFF; CDR3nt: TGTGCCAGCAGTTTACGTATCCTCGGGACACCAACCGGGGAGCTGTTTTTT
v_gene: TRBV28; abundance: NA; d_gene: NA; j_gene: TRBJ2-7; CDR3aa: CASSPYRELPYEQYF; CDR3nt: TGTGCCAGCAGTCCTTACAGGGAGTTGCCCTACGAGCAGTACTTC
v_gene: TRBV4-1; abundance: NA; d_gene: NA; j_gene: TRBJ2-3; CDR3aa: CASSRDEGTQYF; CDR3nt: TGCGCCAGCAGCCGGGACGAGGGGACGCAGTATTTT
v_gene: TRBV7-6; abundance: NA; d_gene: TRBD2; j_gene: TRBJ2-3; CDR3aa: CASSILAGTTDTQYF; CDR3nt: TGTGCCAGCAGCATACTAGCGGGAACCACAGATACGCAGTATTTT
v_gene: TRBV5-5; abundance: NA; d_gene: TRBD1; j_gene: TRBJ2-3; CDR3aa: CASSFFDRATDTQYF; CDR3nt: TGTGCCAGCAGCTTCTTCGACAGGGCCACAGATACGCAGTATTTT
v_gene: TRBV5-1; abundance: NA; d_gene: NA; j_gene: TRBJ2-3; CDR3aa: CASSLQTSSDTQYF; CDR3nt: TGCGCCAGCAGCCTCCAGACTAGTTCAGATACGCAGTATTTT
v_gene: TRBV9; abundance: NA; d_gene: NA; j_gene: TRBJ2-3; CDR3aa: CASSVEPDATQYF; CDR3nt: TGTGCCAGCAGCGTAGAACCGGACGCTACGCAGTATTTT
v_gene: TRBV6-4; abundance: NA; d_gene: NA; j_gene: TRBJ1-1; CDR3aa: CASSDRRAFF; CDR3nt: TGTGCCAGCAGTGACCGCAGAGCTTTCTTT
v_gene: TRBV6-4; abundance: NA; d_gene: NA; j_gene: TRBJ1-2; CDR3aa: CASSGDSLRARGYTF; CDR3nt: TGTGCCAGCAGTGGCGACTCATTGAGGGCCCGGGGCTACACCTTC
v_gene: TRBV19; abundance: NA; d_gene: TRBD1; j_gene: TRBJ2-7; CDR3aa: CASSPSGQGIHEQYF; CDR3nt: TGTGCCAGTAGTCCCTCGGGACAGGGGATCCACGAGCAGTACTTC
v_gene: TRBV6-5; abundance: NA; d_gene: NA; j_gene: TRBJ2-7; CDR3aa: CASSPPDPGYEQYF; CDR3nt: TGTGCCAGCAGTCCCCCAGACCCGGGCTACGAGCAGTACTTC
v_gene: TRBV7-9; abundance: NA; d_gene: TRBD2; j_gene: TRBJ2-3; CDR3aa: CASTLGGGTDTQYF; CDR3nt: TGTGCCAGCACCCTGGGAGGGGGCACAGATACGCAGTATTTT
v_gene: TRBV10-2; abundance: NA; d_gene: NA; j_gene: TRBJ2-7; CDR3aa: CASSSSPYEQYF; CDR3nt: TGCGCCAGCTCGTCAAGCCCCTACGAGCAGTACTTC
v_gene: TRBV5-1; abundance: NA; d_gene: TRBD2; j_gene: TRBJ2-1; CDR3aa: CASSFRTSSYNEQFF; CDR3nt: TGCGCCAGCAGCTTTCGGACTAGCTCCTACAATGAGCAGTTCTTC
v_gene: TRBV9; abundance: NA; d_gene: NA; j_gene: TRBJ1-2; CDR3aa: CASSVARTALNYGYTF; CDR3nt: TGTGCCAGCAGCGTAGCTAGGACAGCCCTTAACTATGGCTACACCTTC
v_gene: TRBV4-1; abundance: NA; d_gene: NA; j_gene: TRBJ1-5; CDR3aa: CASSQDLTSNQPQHF; CDR3nt: TGCGCCAGCAGCCAAGATTTGACCTCAAATCAGCCCCAGCATTTT
v_gene: TRBV7-6; abundance: NA; d_gene: TRBD1; j_gene: TRBJ1-5; CDR3aa: CASSLGPGGNQPQHF; CDR3nt: TGTGCCAGCAGCTTGGGCCCAGGGGGGAATCAGCCCCAGCATTTT
v_gene: TRBV13; abundance: NA; d_gene: NA; j_gene: TRBJ2-7; CDR3aa: CASSARGRSSYEQYF; CDR3nt: TGTGCCAGCAGCGCCCGGGGGCGGAGCTCCTACGAGCAGTACTTC
v_gene: TRBV7-7; abundance: NA; d_gene: TRBD1; j_gene: TRBJ2-7; CDR3aa: CASRREGQPTYEQYF; CDR3nt: TGTGCTAGCAGGCGCGAGGGACAGCCGACCTACGAGCAGTACTTC
v_gene: TRBV20-1; abundance: once; d_gene: NA; j_gene: TRBJ1-4; CDR3aa: CSAEAEKLFF; CDR3nt: TGCAGTGCTGAGGCGGAAAAACTGTTTTTT
v_gene: TRBV11-2; abundance: NA; d_gene: TRBD2; j_gene: TRBJ2-5; CDR3aa: CASSPTSGSQETQYF; CDR3nt: TGTGCCAGCAGCCCTACTAGCGGGTCACAAGAGACCCAGTACTTC
v_gene: TRBV9; abundance: NA; d_gene: NA; j_gene: TRBJ2-1; CDR3aa: CASSVGGGGTSEQFF; CDR3nt: TGTGCCAGCAGCGTAGGAGGGGGAGGGACCAGTGAGCAGTTCTTC
v_gene: TRBV30; abundance: NA; d_gene: NA; j_gene: TRBJ2-7; CDR3aa: CAWSVGAGAYEQYF; CDR3nt: TGTGCCTGGAGTGTCGGGGCAGGGGCCTACGAGCAGTACTTC
v_gene: TRBV5-4; abundance: NA; d_gene: NA; j_gene: TRBJ2-3; CDR3aa: CASRLRGADTQYF; CDR3nt: TGTGCCAGCAGGCTTCGGGGGGCGGATACGCAGTATTTT
v_gene: TRBV21-1; abundance: NA; d_gene: NA; j_gene: TRBJ2-7; CDR3aa: CASSRGSPGGCCEQYF; CDR3nt: TGTGCCAGCAGCAGAGGTAGTCCGGGAGGGTGTTGCGAGCAGTACTTC
v_gene: TRBV6-1; abundance: NA; d_gene: NA; j_gene: TRBJ1-1; CDR3aa: CASSEPGQLNTEAFF; CDR3nt: TGTGCCAGCAGTGAACCCGGACAGTTGAACACTGAAGCTTTCTTT
v_gene: TRBV28; abundance: NA; d_gene: NA; j_gene: TRBJ2-4; CDR3aa: CASSPQVPRDIQYF; CDR3nt: TGTGCCAGCAGTCCGCAAGTTCCCAGGGACATTCAGTACTTC
v_gene: TRBV29-1; abundance: NA; d_gene: NA; j_gene: TRBJ2-7; CDR3aa: CSVVEQGQTYEQYF; CDR3nt: TGCAGCGTTGTTGAACAGGGTCAAACGTACGAGCAGTACTTC
v_gene: TRBV29-1; abundance: NA; d_gene: NA; j_gene: TRBJ2-2; CDR3aa: CSSRGAENTGELFF; CDR3nt: TGCAGCTCTCGGGGGGCGGAGAACACCGGGGAGCTGTTTTTT
v_gene: TRBV2; abundance: once; d_gene: NA; j_gene: TRBJ1-2; CDR3aa: CASWQGSNYGYTF; CDR3nt: TGTGCCAGCTGGCAGGGATCAAACTATGGCTACACCTTC
v_gene: TRBV18; abundance: NA; d_gene: TRBD2; j_gene: TRBJ2-1; CDR3aa: CASSPPTSGIYNEQFF; CDR3nt: TGTGCCAGCTCCCCACCGACTAGCGGGATATACAATGAGCAGTTCTTC
v_gene: TRBV11-2; abundance: NA; d_gene: TRBD1; j_gene: TRBJ2-4; CDR3aa: CASRMTGVENIQYF; CDR3nt: TGTGCCAGCAGGATGACAGGGGTTGAAAACATTCAGTACTTC